These 20 T cell receptor beta chains were all obtained from the same sample, sequenced in a study of response to subunit inactivated influenza vaccine. Each CDR3 protein is one row after TCRdb ran MiXCR on the RT-PCR reads. The repertoire has about 780,000 distinct CDR3 sequences, approximately 17% of them found once; the top ten carry 9.5% to 13%. Here the sequenced sample was PBMCs from blood, taken more than 4 days after vaccination. These receptors all stem from a man in his forties or fifties who received an inactivated influenza vaccine.

This clonotype occurred many times. The chain uses TRBV20-1 and TRBJ2-7; TRBD2 matches 10 bases. The CDR3 is 14 residues long. With V trimmed by 0 bases and J by 6 bases, 5 bases remained unmatched. The germline V gene has CDR1 DFQATT and CDR2 SNEGSKA (reference sequence). The CDR3 protein is CSARESSGSGEQYF. The CDR3 DNA reads as TGCAGTGCTAGAGAGTCTAGCGGGAGTGGCGAGCAGTACTTC.

In this sample, this clonotype turned up many times. V usage is TRBV10-3 and J usage is TRBJ2-7; a possible D gene is TRBD1 (6 bases). Trimming took off 6 bases at V and 4 bases at J, with 13 bases between the two ends. The CDR3 spans 13 residues. Germline V gives CDR1 ENHRY, CDR2 SYGVKD. As DNA, the CDR3 is TGTGCCATCAGAGACAGGACTCGGTACGAGCAGTACTTC. This translates into CAIRDRTRYEQYF.

The sample holds a few counts of this clonotype. The chain couples TRBV10-3 to TRBJ2-6; D is ambiguous. This CDR3 has 14 amino acids. V lost 8 bases, J lost 0 bases, and 8 bases lay in between. CDR1 is ENHRY, CDR2 SYGVKD, per germline. The CDR3 nucleotides are TGTGCCATCCAAAGCAGCTCTGGGGCCAACGTCCTGACTTTC. Its protein is CAIQSSSGANVLTF.

The chain couples TRBV29-1 to TRBJ2-1; 8 bases map to TRBD1. J lost 7 bases, V lost 2 bases, and 7 bases had no gene match. This CDR3 is 14 amino acids long. Germline values: CDR1 SQVTM, CDR2 ANQGSEA. CDR3 DNA: TGCAGCGTTGAATACCACGGACAGGGTAATGAGCAGTTCTTC. This codes for CSVEYHGQGNEQFF.

This clonotype has a single count. Here the CDR3 DNA reads TGTGCCAGCAGTCCCGGGACTAGCAGCCAAGAGACCCAGTACTTC. Translating it yields CASSPGTSSQETQYF. The chain links TRBV28 to TRBJ2-5; 9 positions agree with TRBD2. This CDR3 region has 15 residues. V dropped 5 bases and J dropped 1; count of bases not matched to a gene: 5. CDR1 is MDHEN, CDR2 SYDVKM, per germline.

The table lists this clonotype with a few counts. The chain joins TRBV10-3 to TRBJ2-7; 9 bases agree with TRBD2. Trimming at V came to 4 bases and at J to 4 bases, leaving 11 bases not matched to a gene. Looked up from germline, CDR1 is ENHRY and CDR2 is SYGVKD. The CDR3 extends over 16 amino acids. In nucleotides, the CDR3 is TGTGCCATCAGTGGCTTTCTTGAGCGGGGGGAATACGAGCAGTACTTC. Protein: CAISGFLERGEYEQYF.

The gene calls are TRBV28 and TRBJ2-3, with D tentatively TRBD1 or TRBD2 (6 bases each). The germline V and J ends were trimmed by 6 bases and 4 bases, with 14 bases remaining between them. CDR3 size: 14 residues. Germline V lookup: CDR1 MDHEN, CDR2 SYDVKM. The CDR3 spells CASSPRGAADTQYF. CDR3 DNA: TGTGCCAGCAGCCCTAGGGGGGCGGCAGATACGCAGTATTTT.

CDR3 nucleotide sequence: TGTGCCAGCAGCCAGGACACCCGCCCGAGCTATGGCTACACCTTC. It yields the protein CASSQDTRPSYGYTF. The chain couples TRBV14 to TRBJ1-2, with a weak D call TRBD1 (5 bases). The CDR3 has 15 residues. V gave up 3 bases and J gave up 4 bases, with 15 bases separating them. CDR1 is SGHDN and CDR2 is FVKESK in the germline V gene.

In this sample, this clonotype turned up many times. V usage is TRBV12-3 or TRBV12-4 and J usage is TRBJ2-7, with D possibly TRBD1 on 6 matching bases. The CDR3 has 15 residues. The germline V and J ends were trimmed by 3 bases and 0 bases, with 12 bases remaining between them. The DNA for the CDR3 is TGTGCCAGCAGTTTTAGGGGGTCAAGCTCCTACGAGCAGTACTTC. Translating gives CASSFRGSSSYEQYF.

This clonotype was counted between two and nine times. The chain couples TRBV9 to TRBJ2-3; D is perhaps TRBD2 (6 bases). The CDR3 consists of 17 residues. Trimming shortened V by 1 base and J by 5 bases, and 20 bases separated the two germline ends. Germline CDR1 reads SGDLS; CDR2 reads YYNGEE. The CDR3 spells CASSVSPGSRRVDTQYF. CDR3 sequence (DNA): TGTGCCAGCAGCGTAAGCCCCGGGAGTAGGAGAGTAGATACGCAGTATTTT.

This sequence joins TRBV5-2 and TRBJ2-7; TRBD2 reflects the table's D call only, with no check against the DNA. TRBV5-2 has pseudogene status. The CDR3 is made up of 14 amino acids. The CDR3 loop is CAMGPGPNLYEQYF. CDR3 sequence (DNA): TGTGCCATGGGCCCCGGGCCTAACCTCTACGAGCAGTACTTC.

This clonotype was observed at least ten times. The chain has TRBV29-1 and TRBJ2-3; D not certain. CDR1 and CDR2 from the germline V gene are SQVTM and ANQGSEA. The CDR3 consists of 14 residues. With 4 bases removed from V and 6 bases from J, the gap between germline ends came to 17 bases. This CDR3 is CSVVFGSMSDTQYF. The DNA for the CDR3 is TGCAGCGTTGTATTTGGGTCAATGTCGGATACGCAGTATTTT.

The rearrangement joins TRBV27 to TRBJ2-7, with D perhaps being TRBD1 or TRBD2 (5 bases each). Trimming removed 6 bases at V and 5 bases at J, with 26 bases between. This CDR3 region has 17 residues. Looked up from germline, CDR1 is MNHEY and CDR2 is SMNVEV (reference sequence). CDR3 coding DNA: TGTGCCAGCAGCCAAACCGTAGGGACCACCGTTGGGAACGAGCAGTACTTC. This sequence encodes CASSQTVGTTVGNEQYF.

The CDR3 DNA follows: TGCAGTGCTAGAGAGACAACAGATACGCAGTATTTT. Translating it yields CSARETTDTQYF. V is TRBV20-1 and J is TRBJ2-3; D uncertain. There are 12 residues in the CDR3. V was clipped by 0 bases and J by 3 bases, with 4 bases between them. Germline V gene lookup returns CDR1 DFQATT and CDR2 SNEGSKA (reference sequence).

This chain links TRBV7-2 with TRBJ2-6; D is ambiguous. The CDR3 is 15 residues long. CDR1 and CDR2 (germline): SGHTA, FQGNSA. V was clipped by 1 base and J by 0 bases, with 4 bases between them. CDR3 DNA sequence: TGTGCCAGCAGCTTAGGGATCTCTGGGGCCAACGTCCTGACTTTC. This codes for CASSLGISGANVLTF.

This sequence joins TRBV4-3 and TRBJ2-2, with D perhaps TRBD2 (5 bases). V lost 6 bases to trimming and J lost 0 bases, with 14 bases between them. This CDR3 spans 16 amino acids. The germline gives CDR1 LGHNA, CDR2 YSLEER. The CDR3 nucleotides are TGCGCCAGCAGGCTGGGAACCGGGACGAACACCGGGGAGCTGTTTTTT. Protein: CASRLGTGTNTGELFF.

This clonotype was seen a handful of times. J is TRBJ2-3 and V is TRBV12-3 or TRBV12-4, with D tentatively TRBD1 (5 bases). V was clipped by 1 base and J by 4 bases, with 12 bases between them. The CDR3 has 15 residues. The CDR3 region is CASSLGSWTPDTQYF. The DNA for the CDR3 is TGTGCCAGCAGTTTAGGTAGCTGGACACCAGATACGCAGTATTTT.

The chain uses TRBV7-2 and TRBJ2-7, with 10 bases lining up with TRBD2. The CDR3 is 17 amino acids. J lost 2 bases, V lost 0 bases, and 7 bases had no gene match. The germline CDR1 and CDR2 sequences are SGHTA and FQGNSA. In DNA form, the CDR3 reads TGTGCCAGCAGCTTAGCCTGGACTAGCGGAGGTACCTACGAGCAGTACTTC. Encoded protein: CASSLAWTSGGTYEQYF.

V is TRBV20-1 and J is TRBJ2-5; D uncertain. The CDR3 contains 13 residues. Per germline, CDR1 DFQATT and CDR2 SNEGSKA (reference sequence). V lost 3 bases and J lost 5, with 13 bases in between. The CDR3 is CSARDGHSETQYF. The CDR3 DNA is TGCAGTGCTAGGGACGGGCACTCGGAGACCCAGTACTTC.

In its sample, this clonotype was seen many times. This rearrangement joins TRBV7-2 to TRBJ2-7, with a tentative D call TRBD1 (6 bases). The ends were cut back, 2 bases at V and 5 bases at J, with 10 bases in the middle. The CDR3 length is 13 residues. Germline CDR1 SGHTA, CDR2 FQGNSA. CDR3 amino acids: CASSLFTGNEQYF. The CDR3 DNA is TGTGCCAGCAGCTTATTCACAGGGAACGAGCAGTACTTC.